Listed below are T cell receptor beta chains from one sample, sequenced in a study of blood T cell repertoires in COVID-19. Assay: immunoSEQ multiplex PCR; the TCRdb copy retains only in-frame clones and omits some. The sample carries about 220,000 clones, 70% to 85% recorded once. Sequencing input: PBMCs or T cells enriched from blood (not recorded which). These receptor sequences come from a woman in her 40s with acute COVID-19. CDR3s include the opening cysteine and the closing phenylalanine or tryptophan. Each record gives: CDR3 DNA, CDR3 protein, clone size, V gene, D gene, J gene. D genes are given only for firm matches. The size of a clone is reported for some rows only, either as once, few or many, or as a class for expanded clones.

DNA: TGTGCCAGCAGTTTACAACTTTTCACAGATACGCAGTATTTT
CDR3: CASSLQLFTDTQYF
size: .
V: TRBV27
D: .
J: TRBJ2-3

DNA: TGTGCCACCGGGGGTTTAAGGGCGTACACCTTC
CDR3: CATGGLRAYTF
size: once
V: TRBV2
D: .
J: TRBJ1-2

DNA: TGTGCCAGCAGTCGTAAACAGGAGCCGAACTATGGCTACACCTTC
CDR3: CASSRKQEPNYGYTF
size: .
V: TRBV2
D: .
J: TRBJ1-2

DNA: TGTGCCAGCAGCTTCTCACCGGGGGCCTACAATGAGCAGTTCTTC
CDR3: CASSFSPGAYNEQFF
size: .
V: TRBV7-3
D: .
J: TRBJ2-1

DNA: TGCGCCAGCAGCTTGGTGGAGACTAGCGGGATAGGGGAGACCCAGTACTTC
CDR3: CASSLVETSGIGETQYF
size: once
V: TRBV5-1
D: TRBD2
J: TRBJ2-5

DNA: TGTGCCTGGAGCGCCGGGCGGTTACTCTTCCAGGGGGAGCAGTACTTC
CDR3: CAWSAGRLLFQGEQYF
size: .
V: TRBV30
D: .
J: TRBJ2-7

DNA: TGTGCCACCAGACAGTATAGCAATCAGCCCCAGCATTTT
CDR3: CATRQYSNQPQHF
size: .
V: TRBV19
D: .
J: TRBJ1-5

DNA: TGTGCCAGCAGTGAAATTGACACCAAGAACTCACCCCTCCACTTT
CDR3: CASSEIDTKNSPLHF
size: few
V: TRBV6-1
D: .
J: TRBJ1-6

DNA: TGTGCCAGCAGTCAAAGGCAGGGGGGCTCCTACGAGCAGTACTTC
CDR3: CASSQRQGGSYEQYF
size: .
V: TRBV27
D: .
J: TRBJ2-7

DNA: TGTGCCAGCAGCTTAGAGGCTAGCGGCCTGTCTGGCGGGGAGCTGTTTTTT
CDR3: CASSLEASGLSGGELFF
size: .
V: TRBV11-2
D: TRBD2
J: TRBJ2-2

DNA: TGTGCCAGCAGCTCCCGGACAGGGGCGAACTCTGGGGCCAACGTCCTGACTTTC
CDR3: CASSSRTGANSGANVLTF
size: .
V: TRBV5-4
D: TRBD1
J: TRBJ2-6

DNA: TGTGCCAGCAGCTTAAACGGGGTTGCCACTGAAGCTTTCTTT
CDR3: CASSLNGVATEAFF
size: once
V: TRBV7-2
D: .
J: TRBJ1-1

DNA: TGTGCCAGCAGCCGACAGTCAGGTCGAGATACGCAGTATTTT
CDR3: CASSRQSGRDTQYF
size: .
V: TRBV3-1/TRBV3-2
D: .
J: TRBJ2-3

DNA: TGTGCCAGCAGTGAATCCACAGCTGAGCAGTTCTTC
CDR3: CASSESTAEQFF
size: .
V: TRBV25-1
D: .
J: TRBJ2-1

DNA: TGTGCCAGCAGTACGGGACTAGCGTTCGAGCAGTACTTC
CDR3: CASSTGLAFEQYF
size: .
V: TRBV6-2/TRBV6-3
D: TRBD2
J: TRBJ2-7

DNA: TGTGCCAGCTTCGGGGGGTTTTACGCTGAAGCTTTCTTT
CDR3: CASFGGFYAEAFF
size: .
V: TRBV2
D: .
J: TRBJ1-1

DNA: TGTGCCAGCAGTTATGGGGCTGGCTCCTTAGCCAAAAACATTCAGTACTTC
CDR3: CASSYGAGSLAKNIQYF
size: .
V: TRBV7-9
D: .
J: TRBJ2-4